The clone carrying this T cell receptor beta chain has ten or more counts. From germline, CDR1 is SEHNR and CDR2 FQNEAQ (reference sequence). Trimming took 5 bases from V and 8 from J, leaving 10 bases between them. This CDR3 has 12 residues. This sample is part of a study of identical twins. One entry per CDR3 protein, called by TCRdb with MiXCR from the 5' RACE reads. The data show roughly 220,000 distinct CDR3 sequences, 5% to 7% seen once. This sample also belongs to another study, concerning T cells expressing NK-cell markers.

The clonotype originates from a young woman in good health. Material: CD8+ T cells sorted from blood. J is TRBJ2-1 and V is TRBV7-9; maybe TRBD1 (5 bases). The CDR3 nucleotides read TGTGCCAGCAGCATTTTCAGGGATGAGCAGTTCTTC. This translates into CASSIFRDEQFF.